These 32 T cell receptor beta chains were sequenced from one sample in a study of control samples from healthy donors and cancer patients (dated by TCRdb to about 2020). Library creation used the immunoSEQ multiplex PCR assay. The table comes from immuneACCESS by way of TCRdb, which keeps in-frame sequences with V and J called. Part of the clones is missing from these tables; in studies checked, under half for an unresolved V gene and the rest for unknown reasons. This sample comprises hundreds of thousands of clones, approximately 80% of them detected only once. Of the sample, 10% to 15% falls within the top ten clones. Sequenced: PBMCs. These receptor sequences come from a woman aged 60-70 years with lung cancer.

The chain recombines TRBV28 with TRBJ2-5, with 9 bases that match TRBD2. V trimming: 5 bases; J trimming: 9 bases; junction bases outside the gene matches: 13. CDR1 is MDHEN and CDR2 is SYDVKM in the germline V gene. This CDR3 spans 15 amino acids. The CDR3 spells CASSQGLAYGGAQYF. In nucleotides, the CDR3 is TGTGCCAGCAGTCAAGGACTAGCGTACGGGGGGGCCCAGTACTTC.

The rearrangement uses TRBV15 and TRBJ2-5; 10 nucleotides agree with TRBD1. Trimming took 5 bases from V and 2 from J; bases not matched to a gene: 5. CDR3 length: 15 amino acids. Germline loops: CDR1 LNHNV, CDR2 YYDKDF (reference sequence). DNA of the CDR3: TGTGCCACCAGCTCCCGGACAGGGGGGCAAGAGACCCAGTACTTC. Amino acids: CATSSRTGGQETQYF.

V is TRBV7-8 and J is TRBJ2-3; possible D gene TRBD2, 6 bases. With 4 bases removed from V and 0 bases from J, the gap between germline ends came to 8 bases. The CDR3 length is 14 residues. Per the germline V gene, CDR1 is SGHVS and CDR2 is FQNEAQ. DNA for the CDR3: TGTGCCAGCAGCTACAGCGGGAGCACAGATACGCAGTATTTT. This translates into CASSYSGSTDTQYF. The whole variable domain, remainder taken from reference TRBV7-8 and TRBJ2-3, is GAGVSQSPRYKVAKRGQDVALRCDPISGHVSLFWYQQALGQGPEFLTYFQNEAQLDKSGLPSDRFFAERPEGSVSTLKIQRTQQEDSAVYLCASSYSGSTDTQYFGPGTRLTVL.

The chain combines TRBV29-1 with TRBJ2-2, with D perhaps TRBD1 (5 bases). The V end was cut by 0 bases, the J end by 8 bases, with 16 bases between. This CDR3 has 15 residues. From germline, CDR1 is SQVTM and CDR2 ANQGSEA. The CDR3 DNA sequence: TGCAGCGTTGAAGATTCGAGTAGACAGTTAGGGGAGCTGTTTTTT. Its protein is CSVEDSSRQLGELFF.

This chain uses TRBV5-1 with TRBJ2-7; D unresolved. This CDR3 comprises 15 residues. The V gene's germline CDR1 is SGHRS and CDR2 YFSETQ. V lost 2 bases to trimming and J lost 3 bases, with 15 bases between them. The CDR3 DNA is TGCGCCAGCAGCTTTGGGCACCGAGACTTCTACGAGCAGTACTTC. Translated: CASSFGHRDFYEQYF.

V gene TRBV25-1 combines with J gene TRBJ2-1; unclear D gene. This CDR3 contains 15 residues. V was clipped by 3 bases and J by 5 bases, with 14 bases between them. The germline CDR1 and CDR2 sequences are MGHDK and SYGVNS. The CDR3 protein is CASSDMGSGNNEQFF. CDR3 sequence (DNA): TGTGCCAGCAGTGATATGGGGTCTGGGAACAATGAGCAGTTCTTC.

The chain joins TRBV7-9 to TRBJ2-6; D gene ambiguous. Germline V gene data show CDR1 as SEHNR and CDR2 as FQNEAQ (reference sequence). The V end lost 8 bases, the J end lost 0 bases, and 5 bases lay between the germline ends. CDR3 length: 13 amino acids. CDR3 bases: TGTGCCAGCTCCTACTCTGGGGCCAACGTCCTGACTTTC. This translates into CASSYSGANVLTF.

About this clone: Additional DNA sequences in this sample encode the identical CDR3. The genes are TRBV6-5 and TRBJ1-1; tentatively, D is TRBD1 (6 bases). Germline CDR1 reads MNHEY; CDR2 reads SVGAGI. The CDR3 loop spans 14 amino acids. Deletions cut 6 bases from V and 1 base from J, with 12 bases between. CDR3 region: CASRRGGSNTEAFF. The CDR3 coding sequence is TGTGCCAGCAGAAGAGGGGGGTCGAACACTGAAGCTTTCTTT.

This rearrangement joins TRBV10-3 to TRBJ1-2; D gene ambiguous. Germline CDR1 is ENHRY and CDR2 is SYGVKD. The CDR3 totals 14 residues. V lost 4 bases and J 1 base, leaving 10 bases between the germline ends. In DNA form, the CDR3 reads TGTGCCATCAGTGGGGAGGCGATTAACTATGGCTACACCTTC. Translating it yields CAISGEAINYGYTF.

The chain couples TRBV6-5 to TRBJ2-7, with 10 bases lining up with TRBD2. The V gene's germline CDR1 is MNHEY and CDR2 SVGAGI. Trimming removed 5 bases from V and 2 bases from J; junction bases left unmatched: 3. This CDR3 contains 14 residues. The CDR3 nucleotides read TGTGCCAGCAGTCGACTAGCGGGCGCCTACGAGCAGTACTTC. Translating it yields CASSRLAGAYEQYF.

The chain employs TRBV27 and TRBJ1-1; TRBD1 matches 9 bases. V dropped 7 bases and J dropped 1; count of bases not matched to a gene: 7. The CDR3 has 15 residues. From germline, CDR1 is MNHEY and CDR2 SMNVEV (reference sequence). This CDR3 reads CASTRTGVRNTEAFF. CDR3 in DNA: TGTGCCAGCACTAGGACAGGGGTTCGGAACACTGAAGCTTTCTTT.

The chain recombines TRBV6-1 with TRBJ1-1; a possible D gene is TRBD1 (6 bases). The length of the CDR3 is 14 residues. Germline lookup yields CDR1 MNHNS and CDR2 SASEGT. V was trimmed by 0 bases and J by 7 bases, leaving 12 bases between them. This CDR3 is CASSEAGTSIEAFF. CDR3 DNA: TGTGCCAGCAGTGAAGCAGGGACATCCATTGAAGCTTTCTTT.

This clone appeared once. The chain uses TRBV5-6 and TRBJ2-5, with D tentatively TRBD2 (6 bases). Trimming cost V 1 base and J 5 bases, with 12 bases left between them. Germline assignment: CDR1 SGHDT and CDR2 YYEEEE. The CDR3 sequence is 14 residues long. CDR3 protein: CASSLRGLGETQYF. DNA of the CDR3: TGTGCCAGCAGCTTGCGGGGGTTGGGGGAGACCCAGTACTTC.

The chain is built from TRBV27 and TRBJ1-6; D unresolved. CDR3 length: 13 amino acids. V lost 6 bases and J lost 3, with 6 bases in between. CDR1 is MNHEY and CDR2 is SMNVEV in the germline V gene (reference sequence). The CDR3 here is CASRGSYNSPLHF. The CDR3 coding sequence is TGTGCCAGCAGGGGGAGCTATAATTCACCCCTCCACTTT.

The chain recombines TRBV28 with TRBJ1-1; 10 nucleotides line up with TRBD1. Trimming at V came to 2 bases and at J to 7 bases, leaving 4 bases not matched to a gene. Per germline, CDR1 MDHEN and CDR2 SYDVKM. The CDR3 extends over 14 amino acids. CDR3 nucleotides: TGTGCCAGCAGTTTACACGGACAGGGGGTTGAAGCTTTCTTT. The encoded protein is CASSLHGQGVEAFF.

This rearrangement joins TRBV18 to TRBJ2-4; 10 positions match TRBD1. This CDR3 region has 15 residues. Germline V CDR1 and CDR2: KGHSH, LQKENI. The junction had 1 base not matched to a gene; V was cut back by 3 bases and J by 2 bases. The CDR3 here is CASSPGQGTKNIQYF. CDR3 DNA: TGTGCCAGCTCACCGGGACAGGGGACCAAAAACATTCAGTACTTC.

The gene calls are TRBV7-2 and TRBJ2-2; 7 nucleotides line up with TRBD1. Germline-derived CDR1 and CDR2 are SGHTA and FQGNSA. With 5 bases clipped from V and 7 bases from J, the junction kept 10 bases outside the gene matches. The CDR3 is 15 amino acids. CDR3: CASSLTGSLGGELFF. CDR3 in DNA: TGTGCCAGCAGCCTGACAGGGAGTTTGGGCGGGGAGCTGTTTTTT.

This clone was recorded only once. The chain uses TRBV5-1 and TRBJ1-2; TRBD1 matches at 8 bases. The CDR3 is 17 amino acids. The germline gives CDR1 SGHRS, CDR2 YFSETQ. V lost 0 bases, J lost 0 bases, and 7 bases stayed unmatched. CDR3 region: CASSLDRTGTTNYGYTF. In DNA, the CDR3 is TGCGCCAGCAGCTTGGATAGGACAGGGACTACTAACTATGGCTACACCTTC.

This clone occurred a few times. The chain is built from TRBV21-1 and TRBJ1-5. TRBV21-1 is flagged as a pseudogene. The CDR3 spans 15 residues. CDR3 loop: CASKGHSGGNQPQHF. The CDR3 nucleotides are TGTGCCAGCAAGGGGCACTCGGGGGGCAATCAGCCCCAGCATTTT.

The chain carries TRBV10-2 and TRBJ2-7; no definite D call. The V end was cut by 5 bases, the J end by 0 bases, with 8 bases between. CDR3 length equals 13 residues. Germline V gene lookup returns CDR1 WSHSY and CDR2 SAAADI. The CDR3 DNA sequence: TGCGCCAGCAGTCCGTCTCCCTCCTACGAGCAGTACTTC. Translated, it gives CASSPSPSYEQYF.

V is TRBV2 and J is TRBJ1-2, with D hard to call. Germline CDR1 reads SNHLY; CDR2 reads FYNNEI. The length of the CDR3 is 13 residues. V lost 5 bases to trimming and J lost 0 bases, with 7 bases between them. The CDR3 loop is CASSIEANYGYTF. Written as DNA, the CDR3 is TGTGCCAGCAGTATTGAGGCTAACTATGGCTACACCTTC.

This chain links TRBV5-4 with TRBJ2-1; TRBD2 matches at 10 bases. The CDR3 consists of 15 residues. CDR1 and CDR2 (germline): SGHNT, YYREEE (reference sequence). Trimming cost V 4 bases and J 5 bases; bases outside gene matches: 6. CDR3 residues: CASSRVAGGNNEQFF. The DNA of the CDR3 is TGTGCCAGCAGCCGCGTAGCGGGGGGAAACAATGAGCAGTTCTTC. The complete variable domain, with remaining parts taken from reference TRBV5-4 and TRBJ2-1, reads ETGVTQSPTHLIKTRGQQVTLRCSSQSGHNTVSWYQQALGQGPQFIFQYYREEENGRGNFPPRFSGLQFPNYSSELNVNALELDDSALYLCASSRVAGGNNEQFFGPGTRLTVL.

This clone showed up just once. This chain uses TRBV5-1 with TRBJ2-3; D call uncertain. The CDR3 is 13 amino acids. Germline lookup yields CDR1 SGHRS and CDR2 YFSETQ. The V gene lost 0 bases and the J gene lost 4 bases, with 6 bases spanning the gap. This chain's CDR3 is CASSLDGSDTQYF. DNA for the CDR3: TGCGCCAGCAGCTTGGATGGCTCAGATACGCAGTATTTT. The full variable domain, rest sourced from reference TRBV5-1 and TRBJ2-3, is KAGVTQTPRYLIKTRGQQVTLSCSPISGHRSVSWYQQTPGQGLQFLFEYFSETQRNKGNFPGRFSGRQFSNSRSEMNVSTLELGDSALYLCASSLDGSDTQYFGPGTRLTVL.

The CDR3 here is CSVVALYNEQFF. The DNA for the CDR3 is TGCAGCGTTGTGGCCCTATACAATGAGCAGTTCTTC. This rearrangement joins TRBV29-1 to TRBJ2-1; D remains unclear. CDR3 length: 12 amino acids. Trimming left V 4 bases short and J 4 bases short, with 8 bases between. Germline CDR1 is SQVTM and CDR2 is ANQGSEA.

The V gene is TRBV7-9, the J gene TRBJ1-3, with TRBD1 as a possible D gene (5 bases). Germline V lookup: CDR1 SEHNR, CDR2 FQNEAQ (reference sequence). The CDR3 consists of 18 residues. V lost 5 bases and J lost 1, with 21 bases in between. The DNA of the CDR3 is TGTGCCAGCAGCCTCGGGGGAAAAGGCCGGATTTCTGGAAACACCATATATTTT. It is translated as CASSLGGKGRISGNTIYF.

The J gene is TRBJ1-1, the V gene TRBV7-2, with D possibly matching TRBD1 (6 bases). CDR1 is SGHTA and CDR2 is FQGNSA in the germline V gene. CDR3 length: 11 amino acids. Trimming pared 5 bases from V and 7 bases from J, leaving 8 bases between. CDR3 nucleotide sequence: TGTGCCAGCAGCCGCAGGGGTGAAGCTTTCTTT. Translating it yields CASSRRGEAFF.

The chain employs TRBV4-1 and TRBJ1-6; D gene unclear. Germline CDR1 and CDR2: MGHRA and YSYEKL. The V and J ends lost 1 base and 8 bases respectively, with 12 bases between them. This CDR3 region has 15 residues. Here the CDR3 reads CASSQVTLTDSPLHF. The CDR3 DNA follows: TGCGCCAGCAGCCAAGTGACCCTGACGGATTCACCCCTCCACTTT.

The gene calls are TRBV27 and TRBJ1-2, with D possibly matching TRBD1 (6 bases). Trimming pared 6 bases from V and 8 bases from J, leaving 19 bases between. Germline values: CDR1 MNHEY, CDR2 SMNVEV (reference sequence). This CDR3 contains 14 residues. CDR3 DNA: TGTGCCAGCAGCCGCGACAGGATGGGATTCGGCTACACCTTC. Encoded protein: CASSRDRMGFGYTF.

This clone was seen only once. This chain joins TRBV5-4 and TRBJ2-7; D may correspond to TRBD1 or TRBD2 (6 bases each). Germline V gives CDR1 SGHNT, CDR2 YYREEE (reference sequence). CDR3 length: 15 residues. Trimming took 1 base from V and 6 from J, leaving 17 bases between them. The CDR3 here is CASSLKGGGGLEQYF. The CDR3 nucleotides are TGTGCCAGCAGCTTGAAAGGTGGAGGGGGGCTCGAGCAGTACTTC.

To note about this clone: Other DNA sequences from this sample encode an identical CDR3 as well. The chain links TRBV5-1 to TRBJ2-7; TRBD2 aligns across 7 bases. CDR1 is SGHRS, CDR2 YFSETQ, per germline. The V and J ends lost 4 bases and 0 bases, in that order; junction bases with no gene match: 4. The CDR3 spans 14 residues. The CDR3 is CASSPSGGSYEQYF. In nucleotides, the CDR3 is TGCGCCAGCAGCCCGTCGGGGGGCTCCTACGAGCAGTACTTC.

The chain carries TRBV7-6 and TRBJ1-6; 9 bases map to TRBD1. Germline CDR1 reads SGHVS; CDR2 reads FNYEAQ. The CDR3 covers 17 residues. The V segment lost 1 base and the J segment 1 base; nucleotides outside the gene matches: 2. CDR3 in amino acids: CASSLEGQGSYNSPLHF. The CDR3, as DNA: TGTGCCAGCAGCTTAGAAGGACAGGGGTCCTATAATTCACCCCTCCACTTT.

Comments on this clone: A junction end diverges from the germline sequence, so it may reflect a read error. The chain carries TRBV28 and TRBJ1-2; D gene unclear. The CDR3 consists of 11 residues. CDR1 and CDR2 (germline): MDHEN, SYDVKM. The CDR3 DNA reads TGTGCCAGCAGTTCCCCGGCTGCTCTGGCCTTC. Translation: CASSSPAALAF.